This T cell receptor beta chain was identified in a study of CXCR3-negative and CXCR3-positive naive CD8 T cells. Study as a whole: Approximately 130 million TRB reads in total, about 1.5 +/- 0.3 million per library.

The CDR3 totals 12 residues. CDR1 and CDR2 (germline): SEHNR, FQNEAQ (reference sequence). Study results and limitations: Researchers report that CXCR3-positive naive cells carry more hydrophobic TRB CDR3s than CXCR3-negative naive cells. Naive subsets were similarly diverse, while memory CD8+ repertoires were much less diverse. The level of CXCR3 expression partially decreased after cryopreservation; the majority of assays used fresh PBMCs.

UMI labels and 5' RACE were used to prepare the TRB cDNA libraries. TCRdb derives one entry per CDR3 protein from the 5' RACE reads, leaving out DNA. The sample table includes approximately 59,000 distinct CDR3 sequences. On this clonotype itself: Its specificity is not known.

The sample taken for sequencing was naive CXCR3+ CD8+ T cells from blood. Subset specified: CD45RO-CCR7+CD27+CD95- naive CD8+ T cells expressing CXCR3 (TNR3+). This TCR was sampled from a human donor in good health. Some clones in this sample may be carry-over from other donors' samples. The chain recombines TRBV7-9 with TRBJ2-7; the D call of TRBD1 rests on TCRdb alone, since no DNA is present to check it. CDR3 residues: CASTPPSGEQYF. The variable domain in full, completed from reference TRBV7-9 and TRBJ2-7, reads DTGVSQNPRHKITKRGQNVTFRCDPISEHNRLYWYRQTLGQGPEFLTYFQNEAQLEKSRLLSDRFSAERPKGSFSTLEIQRTEQGDSAMYLCASTPPSGEQYFGPGTRLTVT.